This TCR beta chain comes out of a study of CD8 T cells in ankylosing spondylitis. Study findings and constraints: Blood of patients with ankylosing spondylitis appeared to be characterized by a TCR beta motif of several highly homologous variants.

This clonotype has at least ten counts. Its antigen is unidentified. CDR1 and CDR2 (germline): SGHRS, YFSETQ. This CDR3 is 17 amino acids long. Deletions cut 0 bases from V and 3 bases from J, with 18 bases between. TCRdb reprocessed the 5' RACE reads with MiXCR, giving one entry per CDR3 protein. The sample records hundreds of thousands of distinct CDR3 sequences, 10% being singletons. The sequenced material came from blood, either unsorted or a sorted T cell fraction (not recorded which). The TCR was taken from a male donor with ankylosing spondylitis or in good health (not recorded which). V usage is TRBV5-1 and J usage is TRBJ1-1; perhaps TRBD1 as D (5 bases). The CDR3 reads CASSLAGGRTADTEAFF. The DNA for the CDR3 is TGCGCCAGCAGCTTGGCCGGGGGGAGAACAGCTGACACTGAAGCTTTCTTT.